The sample holds many counts of the clone carrying this T cell receptor (beta chain). Its antigen is as yet unknown. The TCR beta CDR3 regions underwent amplification using RNA transcripts as the source. During a first-round RT-PCR of the TCR CDR3, the HTBI primer set was used. MiXCR was run by TCRdb on the multiplex PCR reads, yielding one entry per CDR3 protein. This sample has roughly 350,000 distinct CDR3 sequences, with about 15% found just once. Germline V lookup: CDR1 MDHEN, CDR2 SYDVKM. CDR3 length: 15 residues. The V end was cut by 6 bases, the J end by 1 base, with 12 bases between. The entry originates in a study of T cells in Graves' hyperthyroidism and ophthalmopathy. Findings and limits, study-wide: The model made its ophthalmopathy prediction, and onset followed a median 6.5 months later. Among thyroid clonotypes expanded above 0.001, most also appeared in blood.

When ophthalmopathy did not progress within 18 months, Graves' hyperthyroidism was considered stable. With a duration under 2 months, the hyperthyroidism was newly diagnosed in patients aged 18 to 65. The clonotype was recovered from a woman under 40 with Graves' hyperthyroidism. Sequencing input: blood. The gene calls are TRBV28 and TRBJ1-4; tentatively, D is TRBD1 (5 bases). CDR3 bases: TGTGCCAGCAGCTCAGGAGACAGAACTAATGAAAAACTGTTTTTT. This translates into CASSSGDRTNEKLFF.